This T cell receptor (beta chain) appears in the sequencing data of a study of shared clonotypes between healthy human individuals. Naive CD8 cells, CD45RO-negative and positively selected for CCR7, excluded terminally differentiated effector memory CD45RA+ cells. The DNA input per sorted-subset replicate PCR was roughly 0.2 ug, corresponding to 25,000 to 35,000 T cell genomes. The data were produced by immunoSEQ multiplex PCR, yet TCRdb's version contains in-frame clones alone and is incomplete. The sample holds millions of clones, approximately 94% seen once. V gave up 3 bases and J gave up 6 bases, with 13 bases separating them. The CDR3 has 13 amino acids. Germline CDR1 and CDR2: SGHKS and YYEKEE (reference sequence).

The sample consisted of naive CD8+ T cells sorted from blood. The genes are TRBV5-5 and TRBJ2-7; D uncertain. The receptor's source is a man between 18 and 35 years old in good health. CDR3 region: CASSSQETGEQYF. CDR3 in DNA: TGTGCCAGCAGCTCACAAGAAACCGGCGAGCAGTACTTC.